This T cell receptor (beta chain) was retrieved from a study of shared clonotypes between healthy human individuals. The overall study: The study used three CD4 naive, three CD4 memory, two CD8 naive and one CD8 memory plate per donor.

Profiling relied on immunoSEQ multiplex PCR, and the TCRdb table lists in-frame clones only, not all of them. The sample has about 1.1 million clones, about 80% seen once. The CDR3 has 14 amino acids. Germline loops: CDR1 LNHNV, CDR2 YYDKDF (reference sequence). The V and J ends lost 0 bases and 7 bases respectively, with 13 bases between them. V is TRBV15 and J is TRBJ2-7, with D hard to call. This sequence originates from a man younger than 30 in good health. Some clones in this sample may be carry-over from other donors' samples. The sequenced material came from memory CD4+ T cells from PBMCs. Subset: CD45RA-negative fraction. The CDR3 loop reads CATSRDIQTGEQYF. The CDR3 nucleotides are TGTGCCACCAGCAGAGATATACAAACTGGAGAGCAGTACTTC.